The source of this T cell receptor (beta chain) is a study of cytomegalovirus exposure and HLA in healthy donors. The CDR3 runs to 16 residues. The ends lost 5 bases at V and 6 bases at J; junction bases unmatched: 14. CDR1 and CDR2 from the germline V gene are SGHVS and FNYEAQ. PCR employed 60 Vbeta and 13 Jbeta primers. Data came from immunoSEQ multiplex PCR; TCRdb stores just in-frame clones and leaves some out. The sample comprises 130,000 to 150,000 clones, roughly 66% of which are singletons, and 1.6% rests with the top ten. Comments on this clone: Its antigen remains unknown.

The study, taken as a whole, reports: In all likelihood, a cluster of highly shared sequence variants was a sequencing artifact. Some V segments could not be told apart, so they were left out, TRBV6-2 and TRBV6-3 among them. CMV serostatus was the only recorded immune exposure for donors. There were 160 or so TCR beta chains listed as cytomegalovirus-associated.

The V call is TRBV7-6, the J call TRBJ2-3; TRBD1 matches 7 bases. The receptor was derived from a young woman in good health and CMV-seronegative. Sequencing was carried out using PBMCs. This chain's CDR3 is CASSVRRDSYGDTQYF. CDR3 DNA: TGTGCCAGCAGCGTTCGCCGGGACAGCTATGGGGATACGCAGTATTTT.